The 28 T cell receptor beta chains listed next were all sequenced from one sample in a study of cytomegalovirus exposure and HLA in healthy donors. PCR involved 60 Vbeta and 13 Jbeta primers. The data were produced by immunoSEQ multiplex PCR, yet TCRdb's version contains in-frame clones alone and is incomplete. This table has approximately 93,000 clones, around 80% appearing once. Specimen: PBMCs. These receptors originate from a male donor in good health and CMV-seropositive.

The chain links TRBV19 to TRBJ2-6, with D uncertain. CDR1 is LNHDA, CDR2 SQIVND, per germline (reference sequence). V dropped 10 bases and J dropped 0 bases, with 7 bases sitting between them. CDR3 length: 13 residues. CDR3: CATSLSGANVLTF. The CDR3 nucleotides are TGTGCCACCTCCCTCTCTGGGGCCAACGTCCTGACTTTC. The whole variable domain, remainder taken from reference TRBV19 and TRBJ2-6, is DGGITQSPKYLFRKEGQNVTLSCEQNLNHDAMYWYRQDPGQGLRLIYYSQIVNDFQKGDIAEGYSVSREKKESFPLTVTSAQKNPTAFYLCATSLSGANVLTFGAGSRLTVL.

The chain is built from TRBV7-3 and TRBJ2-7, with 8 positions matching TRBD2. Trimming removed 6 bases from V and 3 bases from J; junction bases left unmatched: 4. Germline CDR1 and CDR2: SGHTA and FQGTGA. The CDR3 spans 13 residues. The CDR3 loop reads CASSPSGGYEQYF. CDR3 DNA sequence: TGTGCCAGCAGTCCCAGCGGGGGCTACGAGCAGTACTTC.

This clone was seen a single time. This CDR3 reads CASSPGPGNTEAFF. DNA of the CDR3: TGTGCCAGCAGCCCGGGTCCGGGGAACACTGAAGCTTTCTTT. This rearrangement joins TRBV7-3 to TRBJ1-1; D ambiguous. The CDR3 runs 14 residues. Germline-derived CDR1 and CDR2 are SGHTA and FQGTGA. Trimming took off 5 bases at V and 1 base at J, with 11 bases between the two ends. The whole variable domain, filled in from reference TRBV7-3 and TRBJ1-1, reads GAGVSQTPSNKVTEKGKYVELRCDPISGHTALYWYRQSLGQGPEFLIYFQGTGAADDSGLPNDRFFAVRPEGSVSTLKIQRTERGDSAVYLCASSPGPGNTEAFFGQGTRLTVV.

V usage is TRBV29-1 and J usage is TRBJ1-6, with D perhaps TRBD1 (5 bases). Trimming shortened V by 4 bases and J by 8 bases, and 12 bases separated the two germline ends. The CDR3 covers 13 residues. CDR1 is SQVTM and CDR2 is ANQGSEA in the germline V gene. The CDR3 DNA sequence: TGCAGCGTTGGGGAGGGGAGGGATTCACCCCTCCACTTT. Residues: CSVGEGRDSPLHF.

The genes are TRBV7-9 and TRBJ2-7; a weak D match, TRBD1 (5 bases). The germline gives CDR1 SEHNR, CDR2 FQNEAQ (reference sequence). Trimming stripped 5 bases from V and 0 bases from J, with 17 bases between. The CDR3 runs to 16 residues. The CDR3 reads CASSPLPTVSSYEQYF. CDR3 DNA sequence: TGTGCCAGCAGCCCCCTCCCGACAGTAAGCTCCTACGAGCAGTACTTC.

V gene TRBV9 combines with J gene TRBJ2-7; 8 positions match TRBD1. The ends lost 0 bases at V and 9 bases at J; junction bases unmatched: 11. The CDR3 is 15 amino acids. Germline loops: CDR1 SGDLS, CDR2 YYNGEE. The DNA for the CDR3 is TGTGCCAGCAGCGTAGGGGGCAGGGGGCGAGTTGTGCAGTACTTC. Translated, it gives CASSVGGRGRVVQYF.

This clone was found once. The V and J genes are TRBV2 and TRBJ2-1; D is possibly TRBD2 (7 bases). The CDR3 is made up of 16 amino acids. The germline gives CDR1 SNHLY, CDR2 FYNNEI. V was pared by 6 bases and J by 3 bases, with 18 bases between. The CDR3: CASRPGGGVLYNEQFF. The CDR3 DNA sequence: TGTGCCAGCAGGCCGGGCGGGGGCGTCCTCTACAATGAGCAGTTCTTC. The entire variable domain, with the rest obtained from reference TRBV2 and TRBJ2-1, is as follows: EPEVTQTPSHQVTQMGQEVILRCVPISNHLYFYWYRQILGQKVEFLVSFYNNEISEKSEIFDDQFSVERPDGSNFTLKIRSTKLEDSAMYFCASRPGGGVLYNEQFFGPGTRLTVL.

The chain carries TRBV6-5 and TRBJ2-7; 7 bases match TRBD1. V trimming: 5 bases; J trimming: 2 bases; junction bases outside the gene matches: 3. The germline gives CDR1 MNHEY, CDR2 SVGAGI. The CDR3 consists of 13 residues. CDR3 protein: CASSIGTAYEQYF. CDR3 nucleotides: TGTGCCAGCAGTATCGGGACAGCCTACGAGCAGTACTTC.

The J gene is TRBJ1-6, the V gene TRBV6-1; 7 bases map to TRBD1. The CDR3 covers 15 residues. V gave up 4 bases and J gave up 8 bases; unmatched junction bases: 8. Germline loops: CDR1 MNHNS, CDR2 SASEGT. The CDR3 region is CASSVGTVRDSPLHF. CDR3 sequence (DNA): TGTGCCAGCAGTGTCGGGACAGTCAGAGATTCACCCCTCCACTTT.

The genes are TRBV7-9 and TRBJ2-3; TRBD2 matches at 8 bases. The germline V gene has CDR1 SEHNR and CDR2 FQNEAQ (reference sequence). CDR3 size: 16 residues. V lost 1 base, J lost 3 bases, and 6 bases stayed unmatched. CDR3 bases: TGTGCCAGCAGCTTAGTCCAGGGCGGGGGGACAGATACGCAGTATTTT. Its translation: CASSLVQGGGTDTQYF.

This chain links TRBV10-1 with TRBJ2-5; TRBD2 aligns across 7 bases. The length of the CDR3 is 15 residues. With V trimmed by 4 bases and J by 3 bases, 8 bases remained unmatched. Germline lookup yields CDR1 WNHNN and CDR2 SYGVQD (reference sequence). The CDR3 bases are TGCGCCAGCAGTGTGGGGGGGGTTCAGAAAGAGACCCAGTACTTC. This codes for CASSVGGVQKETQYF.

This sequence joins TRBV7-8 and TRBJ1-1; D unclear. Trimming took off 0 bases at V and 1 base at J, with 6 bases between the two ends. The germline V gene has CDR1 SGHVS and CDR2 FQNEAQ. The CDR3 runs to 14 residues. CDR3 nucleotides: TGTGCCAGCAGCTTAGCCTCGGGGAACACTGAAGCTTTCTTT. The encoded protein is CASSLASGNTEAFF.

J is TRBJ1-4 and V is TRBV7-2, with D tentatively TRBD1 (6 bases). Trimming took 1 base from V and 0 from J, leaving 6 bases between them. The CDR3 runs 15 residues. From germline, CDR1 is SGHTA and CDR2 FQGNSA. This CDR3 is CASSLDRATNEKLFF. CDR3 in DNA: TGTGCCAGCAGCTTAGACAGGGCAACTAATGAAAAACTGTTTTTT.

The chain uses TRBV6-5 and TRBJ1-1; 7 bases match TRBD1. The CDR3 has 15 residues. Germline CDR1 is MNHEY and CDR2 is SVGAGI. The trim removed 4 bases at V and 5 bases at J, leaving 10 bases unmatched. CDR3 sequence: CASSWDRSAGTEAFF. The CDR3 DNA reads TGTGCCAGCAGTTGGGACAGATCGGCGGGGACTGAAGCTTTCTTT.

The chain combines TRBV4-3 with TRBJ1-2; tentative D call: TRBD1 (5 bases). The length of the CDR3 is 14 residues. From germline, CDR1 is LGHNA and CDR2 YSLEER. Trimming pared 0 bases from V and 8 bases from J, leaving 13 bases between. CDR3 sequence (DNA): TGCGCCAGCAGCCAAGAGGGCCAGGGTGGAGGCTACACCTTC. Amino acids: CASSQEGQGGGYTF.

The CDR3 here is CASSGTGGVYGYTF. Here the CDR3 DNA reads TGTGCCAGCAGCGGGACAGGGGGCGTATATGGCTACACCTTC. The rearrangement links TRBV6-1 to TRBJ1-2; 12 bases match TRBD1. The J segment lost 5 bases and the V segment lost 6 bases, leaving 4 bases of the junction unmatched. The CDR3 runs 14 residues. Germline CDR1 reads MNHNS; CDR2 reads SASEGT.

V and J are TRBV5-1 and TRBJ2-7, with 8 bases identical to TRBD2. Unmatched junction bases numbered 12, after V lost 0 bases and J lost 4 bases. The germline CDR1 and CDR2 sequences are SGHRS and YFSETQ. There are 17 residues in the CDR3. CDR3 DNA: TGCGCCAGCAGCTTGGTACCGTTCGCGGGGGGTTCTTACGAGCAGTACTTC. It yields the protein CASSLVPFAGGSYEQYF.

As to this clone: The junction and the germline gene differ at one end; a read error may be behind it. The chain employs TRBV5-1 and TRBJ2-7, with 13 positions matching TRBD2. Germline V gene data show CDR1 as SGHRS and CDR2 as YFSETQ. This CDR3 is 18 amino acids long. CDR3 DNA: TGCGCCACCAGCTCGACTACTAGCGGGGGGGCAATCTCCTACGAGCAGTACTTC. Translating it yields CATSSTTSGGAISYEQYF.

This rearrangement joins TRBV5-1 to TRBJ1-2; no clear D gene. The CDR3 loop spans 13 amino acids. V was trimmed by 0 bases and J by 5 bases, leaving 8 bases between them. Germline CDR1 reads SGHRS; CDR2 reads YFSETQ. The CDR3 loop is CASSLDPSYGYTF. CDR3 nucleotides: TGCGCCAGCAGCTTGGACCCTAGTTATGGCTACACCTTC.

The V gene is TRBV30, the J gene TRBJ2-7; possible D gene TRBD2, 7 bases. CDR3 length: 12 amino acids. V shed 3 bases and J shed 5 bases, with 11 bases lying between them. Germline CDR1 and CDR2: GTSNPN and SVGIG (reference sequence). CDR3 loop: CAWSLGGDEQYF. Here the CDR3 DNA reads TGTGCCTGGAGCCTAGGGGGGGACGAGCAGTACTTC.

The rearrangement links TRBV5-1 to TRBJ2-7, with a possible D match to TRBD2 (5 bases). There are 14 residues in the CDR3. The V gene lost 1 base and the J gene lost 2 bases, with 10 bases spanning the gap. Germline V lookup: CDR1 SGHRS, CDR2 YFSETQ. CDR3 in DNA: TGCGCCAGCAGCTTGATTCGGGGAACCTACGAGCAGTACTTC. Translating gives CASSLIRGTYEQYF.

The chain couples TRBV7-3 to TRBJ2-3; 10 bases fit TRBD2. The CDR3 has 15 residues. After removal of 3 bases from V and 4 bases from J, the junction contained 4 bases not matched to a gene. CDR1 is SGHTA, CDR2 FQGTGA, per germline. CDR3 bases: TGTGCCAGCAGCTTCTTACTAGCGGGGTCAGATACGCAGTATTTT. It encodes CASSFLLAGSDTQYF.

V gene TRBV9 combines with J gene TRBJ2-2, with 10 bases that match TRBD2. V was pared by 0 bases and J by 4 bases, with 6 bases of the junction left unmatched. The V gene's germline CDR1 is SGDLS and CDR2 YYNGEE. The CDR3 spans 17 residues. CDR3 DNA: TGTGCCAGCAGCGTAGGGTCAGCGGGGGGGTTCACCGGGGAGCTGTTTTTT. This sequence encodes CASSVGSAGGFTGELFF.

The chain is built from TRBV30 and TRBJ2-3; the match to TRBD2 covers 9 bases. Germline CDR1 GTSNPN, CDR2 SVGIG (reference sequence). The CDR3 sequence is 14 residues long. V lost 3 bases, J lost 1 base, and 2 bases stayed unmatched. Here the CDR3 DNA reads TGTGCCTGGAGGGCGGGGGGGGGCACAGATACGCAGTATTTT. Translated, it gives CAWRAGGGTDTQYF.

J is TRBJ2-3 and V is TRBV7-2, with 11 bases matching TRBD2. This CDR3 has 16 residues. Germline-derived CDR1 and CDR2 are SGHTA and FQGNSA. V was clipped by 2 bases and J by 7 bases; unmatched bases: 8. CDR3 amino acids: CASSLSGTSGAYTQYF. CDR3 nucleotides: TGTGCCAGCAGCTTATCCGGGACTAGCGGCGCCTATACGCAGTATTTT.

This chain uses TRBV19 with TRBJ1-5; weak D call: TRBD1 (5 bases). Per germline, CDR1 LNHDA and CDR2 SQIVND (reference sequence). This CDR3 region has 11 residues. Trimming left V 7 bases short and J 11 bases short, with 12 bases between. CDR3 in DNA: TGTGCCAGTACCAATTCGGGGGCCCAGCATTTT. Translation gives CASTNSGAQHF.

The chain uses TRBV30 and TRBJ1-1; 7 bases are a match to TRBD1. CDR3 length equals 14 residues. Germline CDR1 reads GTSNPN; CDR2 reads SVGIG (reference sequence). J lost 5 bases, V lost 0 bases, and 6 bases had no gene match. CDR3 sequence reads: CAWSVRQGKTEAFF. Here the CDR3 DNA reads TGTGCCTGGAGTGTAAGACAGGGAAAAACTGAAGCTTTCTTT.

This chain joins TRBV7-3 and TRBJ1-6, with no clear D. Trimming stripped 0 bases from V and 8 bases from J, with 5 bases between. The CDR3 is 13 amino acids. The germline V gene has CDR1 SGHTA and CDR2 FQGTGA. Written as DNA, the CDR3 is TGTGCCAGCAGCTTAACGCGGGATTCACCCCTCCACTTT. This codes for CASSLTRDSPLHF. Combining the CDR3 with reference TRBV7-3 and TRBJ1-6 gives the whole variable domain GAGVSQTPSNKVTEKGKYVELRCDPISGHTALYWYRQSLGQGPEFLIYFQGTGAADDSGLPNDRFFAVRPEGSVSTLKIQRTERGDSAVYLCASSLTRDSPLHFGNGTRLTVT.